The next 32 T cell receptor beta chains were all read from a single sample in a study of blood T cells in healthy people across ages. A second PCR of 7 to 11 cycles used a sample-barcoded 5' primer and a J-beta primer mix. From the 5' RACE reads, TCRdb called clonotypes with MiXCR, one entry per CDR3 protein. The repertoire holds about 900,000 distinct CDR3 sequences, with about 62% as singletons. The specimen was blood. The receptors come from a man under 40 in good health.

J is TRBJ2-1 and V is TRBV14; the D gene is possibly TRBD2 (6 bases). The V end was cut by 0 bases, the J end by 4 bases, with 16 bases between. Germline values: CDR1 SGHDN, CDR2 FVKESK. The CDR3 length is 17 residues. CDR3 sequence (DNA): TGTGCCAGCAGCCAAGACGTAACCGGACTACTATACAATGAGCAGTTCTTC. It is translated as CASSQDVTGLLYNEQFF.

CDR3 coding DNA: TGTGCCAGCAGTCAGGGGGCGGGAAATCAGCCCCAGCATTTT. Translating gives CASSQGAGNQPQHF. V is TRBV6-6 and J is TRBJ1-5, with TRBD1 matching 8 bases. CDR1 MNHNY and CDR2 SVGAGI come from the germline V gene (reference sequence). The CDR3 has 14 residues. Unmatched junction bases numbered 4, after V lost 5 bases and J lost 4 bases.

This sequence joins TRBV20-1 and TRBJ1-1, with a tentative D call TRBD1 (6 bases). V lost 5 bases, J lost 1 base, and 14 bases lay in between. The CDR3 runs to 14 residues. Germline CDR1 and CDR2: DFQATT and SNEGSKA (reference sequence). This CDR3 reads CSAPRGSGNTEAFF. CDR3 sequence (DNA): TGCAGTGCTCCAAGGGGGTCGGGGAACACTGAAGCTTTCTTT.

The chain uses TRBV24-1 and TRBJ2-1; possibly TRBD1 or TRBD2 for D (5 bases each). Germline V gene lookup returns CDR1 KGHDR and CDR2 SFDVKD. V lost 0 bases, J lost 14 bases, and 10 bases lay in between. This CDR3 is built from 12 residues. Here the CDR3 DNA reads TGTGCCACCAGTGATTTGGAGGGGCAGAAGTTCTTC. This codes for CATSDLEGQKFF.

A few counts support this clonotype. The V call is TRBV12-3 or TRBV12-4, the J call TRBJ2-5, with D uncertain. Between the trimmed V and J ends, which lost 3 bases and 4 bases, there was a span of 12 bases. CDR3 length equals 14 residues. CDR3 amino acids: CASSFLVWGETQYF. The DNA of the CDR3 is TGTGCCAGCAGTTTTCTCGTTTGGGGAGAGACCCAGTACTTC.

This chain links TRBV6-2 or TRBV6-3 with TRBJ2-3, with a possible D match to TRBD2 (5 bases). The CDR3 covers 15 residues. Germline CDR1 reads MNHEY; CDR2 reads SVGEGT. Trimming took 7 bases from V and 3 from J, leaving 17 bases between them. CDR3 in amino acids: CASTRGGKETDTQYF. In DNA form, the CDR3 reads TGTGCCAGCACCCGAGGAGGAAAGGAGACAGATACGCAGTATTTT.

This clonotype was observed once. The chain is built from TRBV7-8 and TRBJ1-2; no clear D gene. The V and J ends lost 1 base and 0 bases respectively, with 9 bases between them. Per germline, CDR1 SGHVS and CDR2 FQNEAQ. This CDR3 contains 15 residues. The CDR3 protein is CASSLGIGTNYGYTF. CDR3 sequence (DNA): TGTGCCAGCAGCTTAGGCATAGGTACTAACTATGGCTACACCTTC.

The rearrangement uses TRBV7-2 and TRBJ1-1; unclear D gene. The CDR3 has 14 amino acids. The ends were cut back, 5 bases at V and 3 bases at J, with 13 bases in the middle. Germline lookup yields CDR1 SGHTA and CDR2 FQGNSA. CDR3 in amino acids: CASSPPGYYTEAFF. As DNA, the CDR3 is TGTGCCAGCAGCCCCCCAGGATATTACACTGAAGCTTTCTTT.

V is TRBV4-3 and J is TRBJ2-3; D is unresolved. V shed 4 bases and J shed 6 bases, with 14 bases lying between them. CDR1 is LGHNA and CDR2 is YSLEER in the germline V gene. CDR3 length: 14 amino acids. The CDR3: CASSRALFEDTQYF. The CDR3, as DNA: TGCGCCAGCAGCCGAGCCCTATTTGAGGATACGCAGTATTTT.

This chain joins TRBV10-3 and TRBJ1-4; no firm D call. The V gene lost 0 bases and the J gene lost 5 bases, with 10 bases spanning the gap. CDR3 size: 15 residues. CDR1 ENHRY and CDR2 SYGVKD come from the germline V gene. In DNA form, the CDR3 reads TGTGCCATCAGTGAGTCTGATCTAGGGAATGAAAAACTGTTTTTT. Protein product: CAISESDLGNEKLFF.

This clonotype has a handful of counts. This chain uses TRBV7-9 with TRBJ2-3; D unresolved. V was clipped by 5 bases and J by 4 bases, with 13 bases between them. This CDR3 is built from 14 residues. Germline CDR1 reads SEHNR; CDR2 reads FQNEAQ (reference sequence). In DNA, the CDR3 is TGTGCCAGCAGCCCCTTTTTAGGTGCAGATACGCAGTATTTT. Translation gives CASSPFLGADTQYF.

This clonotype was picked up many times. The chain combines TRBV6-2 or TRBV6-3 with TRBJ2-7; no clear D gene. The CDR3 is 12 amino acids. Germline loops: CDR1 MNHEY, CDR2 SVGEGT. V was pared by 2 bases and J by 4 bases, with 6 bases between. CDR3 DNA sequence: TGTGCCAGCAGTTACCAAGGATACGAGCAGTACTTC. It is translated as CASSYQGYEQYF.

The chain employs TRBV7-9 and TRBJ1-4; D is unresolved. Germline V lookup: CDR1 SEHNR, CDR2 FQNEAQ (reference sequence). V gave up 6 bases and J gave up 0 bases, with 11 bases separating them. CDR3 length: 15 residues. The CDR3: CASSLTSATNEKLFF. The CDR3 nucleotides are TGTGCCAGCAGTCTTACTAGCGCAACTAATGAAAAACTGTTTTTT. The full variable domain, with the rest looked up from reference TRBV7-9 and TRBJ1-4, is DTGVSQNPRHKITKRGQNVTFRCDPISEHNRLYWYRQTLGQGPEFLTYFQNEAQLEKSRLLSDRFSAERPKGSFSTLEIQRTEQGDSAMYLCASSLTSATNEKLFFGSGTQLSVL.

This clonotype came up a few times. V usage is TRBV13 and J usage is TRBJ2-5; 14 bases are shared with TRBD2. V was clipped by 4 bases and J by 11 bases; unmatched bases: 3. From germline, CDR1 is PRHDT and CDR2 FYEKMQ (reference sequence). This CDR3 is built from 13 residues. DNA of the CDR3: TGTGCCAGCAGCTCGGGACTAGCGGGGGTACAGTACTTC. It encodes CASSSGLAGVQYF.

This chain links TRBV7-9 with TRBJ1-6, with D perhaps matching TRBD1 (6 bases). V was cut by 5 bases and J by 8 bases, with 10 bases left in between. CDR3 length: 13 amino acids. CDR1 is SEHNR, CDR2 FQNEAQ, per germline (reference sequence). The CDR3 bases are TGTGCCAGCAGCACCAACAGGGATTCACCCCTCCACTTT. It translates to CASSTNRDSPLHF.

The rearrangement joins TRBV7-2 to TRBJ2-1, with 12 bases matching TRBD1. Losses at the gene ends were 1 base for V and 7 bases for J; bases not matched to a gene: 5. Germline-derived CDR1 and CDR2 are SGHTA and FQGNSA. The CDR3 has 16 residues. The CDR3, as DNA: TGTGCCAGCAGCTTAGATGGGACAGGGGGCAGGAATGAGCAGTTCTTC. Translation: CASSLDGTGGRNEQFF.

The chain has TRBV12-3 or TRBV12-4 and TRBJ1-4; TRBD1 aligns across 8 bases. J gave up 5 bases and V 6 bases, and 14 bases lay outside the gene matches. The CDR3 consists of 17 residues. CDR3 amino acids: CASSTGTGISGNEKLFF. The CDR3 DNA follows: TGTGCCAGCAGCACCGGGACAGGAATATCGGGAAATGAAAAACTGTTTTTT.

Here the CDR3 DNA reads TGCGCCAGCAGCCAAGGGGGACAGGGTGTCTGGTATGGCTACACCTTC. Its translation: CASSQGGQGVWYGYTF. This chain joins TRBV4-3 and TRBJ1-2; 9 nucleotides agree with TRBD1. Germline V gene sequence: CDR1 LGHNA, CDR2 YSLEER. The CDR3 is 16 residues long. The junction had 8 bases not matched to a gene; V was cut back by 1 base and J by 5 bases.

This clonotype was observed many times. This chain connects TRBV28 to TRBJ2-2, with D perhaps TRBD1 or TRBD2 (5 bases each). The CDR3 runs to 14 residues. V dropped 5 bases and J dropped 2 bases, with 9 bases sitting between them. Per the germline V gene, CDR1 is MDHEN and CDR2 is SYDVKM. As DNA, the CDR3 is TGTGCCAGCAGTCCATGGGACAACACCGGGGAGCTGTTTTTT. This sequence encodes CASSPWDNTGELFF.

The sample holds one count of this clonotype. This chain links TRBV7-9 with TRBJ2-1, with D possibly being TRBD2 (5 bases). The V end lost 5 bases, the J end lost 2 bases, and 16 bases lay between the germline ends. From germline, CDR1 is SEHNR and CDR2 FQNEAQ (reference sequence). The CDR3 runs to 16 residues. For the CDR3, the DNA is TGTGCCAGCAGCGGTACGAGCGGAGCGGCCTACAATGAGCAGTTCTTC. Amino acid sequence: CASSGTSGAAYNEQFF.

The chain couples TRBV28 to TRBJ2-4; D gene unclear. The J call may be incorrect, as the DNA end agrees better with TRBJ2-7. CDR3 length: 13 amino acids. Germline-derived CDR1 and CDR2 are MDHEN and SYDVKM. CDR3 sequence (DNA): TGTGCCAGCAGTTTCGTACCGACCTACGAGCAGTACTTC. This translates into CASSFVPTYEQYF.

This chain links TRBV6-2 or TRBV6-3 with TRBJ1-2; D is unclear. Deletions cut 4 bases from V and 4 bases from J, with 19 bases between. The germline V gene has CDR1 MNHEY and CDR2 SVGEGT. This CDR3 comprises 16 residues. The CDR3 sequence: CASSSRGQLALYGYTF. The CDR3 coding sequence is TGTGCCAGCAGTTCGAGAGGGCAGCTCGCCCTCTATGGCTACACCTTC.

The chain has TRBV4-3 and TRBJ2-1, with D perhaps TRBD1 (5 bases). The CDR3 is 15 residues long. Germline CDR1 reads LGHNA; CDR2 reads YSLEER. The germline V and J ends were trimmed by 0 bases and 8 bases, with 14 bases remaining between them. CDR3 in amino acids: CASSQEGSGFDEQFF. The CDR3 nucleotides read TGCGCCAGCAGCCAAGAAGGGTCAGGGTTCGATGAGCAGTTCTTC.

The chain joins TRBV5-1 to TRBJ1-1; weak D call: TRBD1 (5 bases). Trimming left V 3 bases short and J 0 bases short, with 12 bases between. This CDR3 spans 15 amino acids. CDR1 and CDR2 (germline): SGHRS, YFSETQ. The CDR3 reads CASSWQGGMNTEAFF. The CDR3 nucleotides read TGCGCCAGCAGCTGGCAGGGTGGGATGAACACTGAAGCTTTCTTT.

In its sample, this clonotype was seen a few times. The chain is built from TRBV7-9 and TRBJ1-2, with D unresolved. The V and J ends lost 5 bases and 0 bases respectively, with 16 bases between them. There are 16 residues in the CDR3. Germline V gene data show CDR1 as SEHNR and CDR2 as FQNEAQ (reference sequence). CDR3 residues: CASSQAGAYPNYGYTF. CDR3 nucleotides: TGTGCCAGCAGCCAGGCAGGCGCCTATCCTAACTATGGCTACACCTTC. Full variable domain (rest looked up from reference TRBV7-9 and TRBJ1-2): DTGVSQNPRHKITKRGQNVTFRCDPISEHNRLYWYRQTLGQGPEFLTYFQNEAQLEKSRLLSDRFSAERPKGSFSTLEIQRTEQGDSAMYLCASSQAGAYPNYGYTFGSGTRLTVV.

The chain links TRBV4-1 to TRBJ1-5, with TRBD1 matching over 8 bases. Germline V CDR1 and CDR2: MGHRA, YSYEKL. This CDR3 has 14 residues. With V trimmed by 4 bases and J by 5 bases, 4 bases remained unmatched. The CDR3 coding sequence is TGCGCCAGCAGCCGACCGGGACAGGATCAGCCCCAGCATTTT. Its translation: CASSRPGQDQPQHF.

In DNA form, the CDR3 reads TGCAGTACCCACACGGGACTACCTTACGAGCAGTACTTC. Amino acid sequence: CSTHTGLPYEQYF. This chain uses TRBV20-1 with TRBJ2-4, with 7 positions matching TRBD2. Judging by the DNA end, TRBJ2-7 fits better; the J call may be wrong. The CDR3 runs 13 residues. Looked up from germline, CDR1 is DFQATT and CDR2 is SNEGSKA (reference sequence).

The V and J genes are TRBV3-1 and TRBJ1-4; 7 positions agree with TRBD1. The germline V gene encodes CDR1 LGHDT and CDR2 YNNKEL (reference sequence). V shed 6 bases and J 0 bases; nucleotides not matched to a gene: 7. The CDR3 consists of 16 residues. This CDR3 reads CASSMTGFATNEKLFF. The CDR3 bases are TGTGCCAGCAGTATGACAGGGTTCGCAACTAATGAAAAACTGTTTTTT. Full variable domain (rest looked up from reference TRBV3-1 and TRBJ1-4): DTAVSQTPKYLVTQMGNDKSIKCEQNLGHDTMYWYKQDSKKFLKIMFSYNNKELIINETVPNRFSPKSPDKAHLNLHINSLELGDSAVYFCASSMTGFATNEKLFFGSGTQLSVL.

The chain uses TRBV2 and TRBJ1-1; 10 bases line up with TRBD1. The CDR3 has 16 residues. With V trimmed by 5 bases and J by 1 base, 7 bases remained unmatched. In germline, CDR1 is SNHLY, CDR2 FYNNEI. The CDR3 DNA reads as TGTGCCAGCAGTTTGGGACAGGGGCGGCCGAACACTGAAGCTTTCTTT. Protein sequence: CASSLGQGRPNTEAFF.

With regard to this clonotype: An end of the junction does not agree with germline; a read error may underlie this. V gene TRBV12-3 or TRBV12-4 combines with J gene TRBJ2-7; 7 bases match TRBD2. CDR3 length equals 14 residues. CDR3 loop: CVSSLSGETYEQYF. Written as DNA, the CDR3 is TGTGTCAGCAGTTTGAGCGGGGAAACCTACGAGCAGTACTTC.

In its sample, this clonotype was seen many times. The chain recombines TRBV12-3 or TRBV12-4 with TRBJ2-7; D gene ambiguous. Between the trimmed V and J ends, which lost 3 bases and 3 bases, there was a span of 15 bases. The CDR3 loop spans 15 amino acids. In DNA form, the CDR3 reads TGTGCCAGCAGTTTTCGGCGCGGAAGTGGCTACGAGCAGTACTTC. Translated, it gives CASSFRRGSGYEQYF.

The V gene is TRBV15, the J gene TRBJ1-2, with unresolved D. Germline V gives CDR1 LNHNV, CDR2 YYDKDF (reference sequence). V was shortened by 1 base and J by 2 bases, with 14 bases between the two germline ends. This CDR3 is built from 16 residues. CDR3 residues: CATSRGTARQNYGYTF. DNA of the CDR3: TGTGCCACCAGCAGAGGTACAGCGCGCCAGAACTATGGCTACACCTTC.